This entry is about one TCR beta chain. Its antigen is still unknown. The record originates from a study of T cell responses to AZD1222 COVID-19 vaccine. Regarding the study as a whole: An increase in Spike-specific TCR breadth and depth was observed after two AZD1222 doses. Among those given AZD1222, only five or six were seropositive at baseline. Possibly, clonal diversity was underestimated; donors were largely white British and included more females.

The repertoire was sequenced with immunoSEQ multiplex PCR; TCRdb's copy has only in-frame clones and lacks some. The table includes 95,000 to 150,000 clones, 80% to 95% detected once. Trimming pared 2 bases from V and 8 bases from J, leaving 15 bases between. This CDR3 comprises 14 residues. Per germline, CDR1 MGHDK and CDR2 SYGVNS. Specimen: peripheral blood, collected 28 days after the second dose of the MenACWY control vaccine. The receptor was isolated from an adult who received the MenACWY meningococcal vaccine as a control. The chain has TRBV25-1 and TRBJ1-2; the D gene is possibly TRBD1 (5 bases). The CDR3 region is CASSEVIGAGGYTF. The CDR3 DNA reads TGTGCCAGCAGTGAAGTAATCGGGGCAGGAGGCTACACCTTC.